Presented here are 19 T cell receptor beta chains from one specimen sequenced in a study of spatial heterogeneity in lung cancer. The study, taken as a whole, reports: Mutation tallies in tumors tracked expanded intratumoral alpha and beta TCR counts.

Noted time point: sample taken at primary tumor resection. For these receptors, no antigen is known. In TCRdb, the 5' RACE reads were re-called with MiXCR into one record per CDR3 protein. The sample has 9,200 or so distinct CDR3 sequences; roughly 8.4% are singletons. The material sequenced was lung tumor tissue, taken at surgery. The receptors here all came from a male donor with early-stage non-small cell lung cancer.

This clonotype was seen at least ten times. The chain couples TRBV27 to TRBJ1-5; D is possibly TRBD1 (6 bases). The CDR3 has 14 residues. Trimming removed 3 bases from V and 7 bases from J, with 13 bases in between. CDR1 and CDR2 (germline): MNHEY, SMNVEV (reference sequence). For the CDR3, the DNA is TGTGCCAGCAGTTTGAACAGGGAGGTGCAGCCCCAGCATTTT. Amino acids: CASSLNREVQPQHF.

This chain connects TRBV18 to TRBJ1-2, with TRBD1 matching over 12 bases. This CDR3 comprises 16 residues. Germline trimming cut 2 bases from V and 5 bases from J; bases unmatched to any gene: 6. Germline loops: CDR1 KGHSH, CDR2 LQKENI. The DNA of the CDR3 is TGTGCCAGCTCACCAGGGACAGGGGGCCCCCTGTATGGCTACACCTTC. The encoded protein is CASSPGTGGPLYGYTF.

This clonotype qualifies as medium-sized. The V call is TRBV20-1, the J call TRBJ2-3; 8 positions match TRBD2. Germline CDR1 reads DFQATT; CDR2 reads SNEGSKA (reference sequence). The CDR3 covers 15 residues. V lost 3 bases and J lost 0; bases outside the gene matches: 5. CDR3 in DNA: TGCAGTGCTAGCTTAGCGGGACCTAGCACAGATACGCAGTATTTT. It encodes CSASLAGPSTDTQYF.

This clonotype was picked up many times. The chain combines TRBV19 with TRBJ2-5; D perhaps matches TRBD2 (7 bases). The CDR3 covers 15 residues. In germline, CDR1 is LNHDA, CDR2 SQIVND (reference sequence). The V and J ends lost 4 bases and 5 bases respectively, with 17 bases between them. This CDR3 is CASSRGGALEETQYF. The CDR3 nucleotides read TGTGCCAGTAGTAGAGGGGGGGCGTTAGAGGAGACCCAGTACTTC.

This clonotype was observed a handful of times. This sequence joins TRBV29-1 and TRBJ1-4, with D hard to call. This CDR3 region has 14 residues. Germline CDR1 is SQVTM and CDR2 is ANQGSEA. Trimming removed 1 base at V and 4 bases at J, with 10 bases between. The CDR3 here is CSVEGSGNNEKLFF. As DNA, the CDR3 is TGCAGCGTTGAAGGTAGTGGAAATAATGAAAAACTGTTTTTT. The full variable domain, rest sourced from reference TRBV29-1 and TRBJ1-4, is SAVISQKPSRDICQRGTSLTIQCQVDSQVTMMFWYRQQPGQSLTLIATANQGSEATYESGFVIDKFPISRPNLTFSTLTVSNMSPEDSSIYLCSVEGSGNNEKLFFGSGTQLSVL.

This clonotype is medium-sized within its sample. The chain has TRBV12-3 or TRBV12-4 and TRBJ1-1; 7 bases match TRBD1. V trimming: 6 bases; J trimming: 9 bases; junction bases outside the gene matches: 10. The CDR3 totals 13 residues. In DNA, the CDR3 is TGTGCCAGCAGCCTCGGACAGGCCGACCAAGCTTTCTTT. Protein product: CASSLGQADQAFF.

This clonotype has more than one count but fewer than ten. The V and J genes are TRBV12-3 or TRBV12-4 and TRBJ1-1; D ambiguous. The CDR3 sequence is 14 residues long. Trimming stripped 2 bases from V and 7 bases from J, with 14 bases between. CDR3 region: CASSLMGQPNEAFF. The CDR3, as DNA: TGTGCCAGCAGTTTAATGGGCCAGCCCAATGAAGCTTTCTTT.

This clonotype was seen many times. In DNA form, the CDR3 reads TGTGCCACCAGCAGAGATCGGGGGGGGCAGGCAGATACGCAGTATTTT. The encoded protein is CATSRDRGGQADTQYF. V and J are TRBV15 and TRBJ2-3; 8 bases are shared with TRBD2. This CDR3 has 16 residues. CDR1 and CDR2 (germline): LNHNV, YYDKDF (reference sequence). J was trimmed by 4 bases and V by 0 bases; bases with no gene match: 6. The entire variable domain, with the rest obtained from reference TRBV15 and TRBJ2-3, is as follows: DAMVIQNPRYQVTQFGKPVTLSCSQTLNHNVMYWYQQKSSQAPKLLFHYYDKDFNNEADTPDNFQSRRPNTSFCFLDIRSPGLGDTAMYLCATSRDRGGQADTQYFGPGTRLTVL.

Comments on this clonotype: This may stem from a read error, because a much larger clone lies one nucleotide away. The rearrangement joins TRBV5-6 to TRBJ1-1; D perhaps matches TRBD1 (5 bases). This CDR3 is built from 13 residues. Germline V gives CDR1 SGHDT, CDR2 YYEEEE. The CDR3 sequence is CVSSLGPNTEAFF. The CDR3 DNA follows: TGTGTCAGCAGCTTGGGACCGAACACTGAAGCTTTCTTT. Variable domain in full (rest from reference TRBV5-6 and TRBJ1-1): DAGVTQSPTHLIKTRGQQVTLRCSPKSGHDTVSWYQQALGQGPQFIFQYYEEEERQRGNFPDRFSGHQFPNYSSELNVNALLLGDSALYLCVSSLGPNTEAFFGQGTRLTVV.

This clonotype occurred many times. This rearrangement joins TRBV5-4 to TRBJ2-7; D is unclear. The CDR3 sequence is 13 residues long. V was pared by 0 bases and J by 3 bases, with 7 bases between. In germline, CDR1 is SGHNT, CDR2 YYREEE (reference sequence). The CDR3 DNA reads TGTGCCAGCAGCTTGGGTTCAGGCTACGAGCAGTACTTC. Translating gives CASSLGSGYEQYF.

This clonotype occurred many times. The chain has TRBV19 and TRBJ2-1, with D possibly matching TRBD2 (6 bases). Germline CDR1 and CDR2: LNHDA and SQIVND (reference sequence). This CDR3 contains 15 residues. Trimming cost V 3 bases and J 3 bases, with 12 bases left between them. In DNA, the CDR3 is TGTGCCAGTAGTATGGCGGAGGGAGGCTACAATGAGCAGTTCTTC. Translated: CASSMAEGGYNEQFF.

In its sample, this clonotype was seen many times. The CDR3 protein is CASSLPGRIYEQYF. CDR3 DNA: TGTGCCAGCAGTTTACCGGGAAGAATTTACGAGCAGTACTTC. V is TRBV27 and J is TRBJ2-7; tentatively, D is TRBD2 (5 bases). V shed 2 bases and J shed 4 bases, with 12 bases lying between them. This CDR3 spans 14 amino acids. The germline V gene encodes CDR1 MNHEY and CDR2 SMNVEV (reference sequence).

The chain recombines TRBV2 with TRBJ2-2; 9 bases are a match to TRBD1. The CDR3 runs to 14 residues. V shed 6 bases, J shed 5 bases, and the junction held 4 bases outside the gene matches. Germline loops: CDR1 SNHLY, CDR2 FYNNEI. CDR3 region: CASRGQGGTGELFF. CDR3 bases: TGTGCCAGCAGGGGACAGGGTGGGACCGGGGAGCTGTTTTTT.

The chain links TRBV25-1 to TRBJ2-5; possibly TRBD1 or TRBD2 for D (5 bases each). This CDR3 contains 12 residues. Trimming stripped 3 bases from V and 5 bases from J, with 7 bases between. Looked up from germline, CDR1 is MGHDK and CDR2 is SYGVNS. CDR3 DNA sequence: TGTGCCAGCAGTGATGAGGGGGAGACCCAGTACTTC. Encoded protein: CASSDEGETQYF.

CDR3 protein: CASSLIGGRSYEQYF. Here the CDR3 DNA reads TGTGCCAGCAGTTTAATCGGGGGCAGATCCTACGAGCAGTACTTC. V usage is TRBV27 and J usage is TRBJ2-7; perhaps D is TRBD1 or TRBD2 (6 bases each). Trimming took off 2 bases at V and 1 base at J, with 12 bases between the two ends. CDR3 size: 15 residues. Germline CDR1 MNHEY, CDR2 SMNVEV (reference sequence).

This clonotype was recorded at least ten times. The genes are TRBV7-2 and TRBJ1-2, with unresolved D. Germline CDR1 is SGHTA and CDR2 is FQGNSA. Trimming stripped 1 base from V and 5 bases from J, with 11 bases between. The CDR3 runs to 14 residues. CDR3 residues: CASSLGTVNYGYTF. For the CDR3, the DNA is TGTGCCAGCAGCTTAGGGACTGTCAATTATGGCTACACCTTC.

This clonotype was detected many times. The rearrangement joins TRBV19 to TRBJ1-5; the D gene is possibly TRBD1 (5 bases). Germline CDR1 is LNHDA and CDR2 is SQIVND (reference sequence). V shed 3 bases and J shed 4 bases, with 10 bases lying between them. The CDR3 consists of 14 residues. The CDR3 region is CASSIGGENQPQHF. CDR3 nucleotides: TGTGCCAGTAGTATCGGAGGGGAAAATCAGCCCCAGCATTTT. The full variable domain, in which reference TRBV19 and TRBJ1-5 provide the parts outside the CDR3, is DGGITQSPKYLFRKEGQNVTLSCEQNLNHDAMYWYRQDPGQGLRLIYYSQIVNDFQKGDIAEGYSVSREKKESFPLTVTSAQKNPTAFYLCASSIGGENQPQHFGDGTRLSIL.

The chain couples TRBV29-1 to TRBJ2-2; tentatively, D is TRBD1 (5 bases). V dropped 2 bases and J dropped 5 bases, with 12 bases sitting between them. Germline CDR1 SQVTM, CDR2 ANQGSEA. This CDR3 is built from 14 residues. In DNA form, the CDR3 reads TGCAGCGTTGAACGGCAGGGATATACCGGGGAGCTGTTTTTT. It is translated as CSVERQGYTGELFF.

This clonotype was observed many times. The chain combines TRBV6-2 or TRBV6-3 with TRBJ2-7; D is ambiguous. There are 11 residues in the CDR3. The V gene's germline CDR1 is MNHEY and CDR2 SVGEGT. The germline V and J ends were trimmed by 8 bases and 1 base, with 6 bases remaining between them. The CDR3 nucleotides read TGTGCCAGCGGTGGGTCCTACGAGCAGTACTTC. Residues: CASGGSYEQYF.